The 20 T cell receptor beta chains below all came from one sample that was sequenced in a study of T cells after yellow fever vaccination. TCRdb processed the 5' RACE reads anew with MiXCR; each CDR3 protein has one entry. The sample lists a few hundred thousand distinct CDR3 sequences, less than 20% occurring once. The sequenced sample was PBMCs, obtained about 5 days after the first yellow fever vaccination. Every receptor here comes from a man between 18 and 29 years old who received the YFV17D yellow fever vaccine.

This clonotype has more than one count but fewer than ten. CDR3 residues: CASSLGGREGKLFF. In nucleotides, the CDR3 is TGCGCCAGCAGCTTGGGGGGCAGGGAAGGAAAACTGTTTTTT. The rearrangement uses TRBV5-1 and TRBJ1-4; maybe TRBD1 (5 bases). CDR1 SGHRS and CDR2 YFSETQ come from the germline V gene. The CDR3 contains 14 residues. Trimming removed 0 bases at V and 10 bases at J, with 13 bases between.

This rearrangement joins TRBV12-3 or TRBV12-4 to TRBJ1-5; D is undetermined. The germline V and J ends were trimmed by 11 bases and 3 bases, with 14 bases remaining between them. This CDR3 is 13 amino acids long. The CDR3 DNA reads TGTGCCTCTGCACCTGGTGACAATCAGCCCCAGCATTTT. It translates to CASAPGDNQPQHF.

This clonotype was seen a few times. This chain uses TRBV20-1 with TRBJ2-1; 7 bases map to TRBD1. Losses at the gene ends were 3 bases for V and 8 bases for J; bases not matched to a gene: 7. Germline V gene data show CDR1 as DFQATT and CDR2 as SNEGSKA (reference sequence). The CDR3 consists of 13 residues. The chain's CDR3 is CSARRGPWDEQFF. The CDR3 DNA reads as TGCAGTGCTAGGAGGGGGCCGTGGGATGAGCAGTTCTTC.

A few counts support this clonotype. CDR3: CASSAGLAGGRLTGELFF. In DNA form, the CDR3 reads TGTGCCAGCAGCGCGGGACTAGCGGGGGGGCGGCTCACCGGGGAGCTGTTTTTT. This sequence joins TRBV11-2 and TRBJ2-2; 16 positions agree with TRBD2. Germline CDR1 reads SGHAT; CDR2 reads FQNNGV. V gave up 5 bases and J gave up 4 bases; unmatched junction bases: 7. This CDR3 is built from 18 residues.

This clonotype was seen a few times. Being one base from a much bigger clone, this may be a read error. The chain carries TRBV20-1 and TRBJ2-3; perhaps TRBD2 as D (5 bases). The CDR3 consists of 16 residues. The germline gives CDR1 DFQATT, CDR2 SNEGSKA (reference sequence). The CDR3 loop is CCAPPAGVGSTDTQYF. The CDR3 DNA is TGCTGTGCCCCACCGGCCGGGGTGGGGAGCACAGATACGCAGTATTTT.

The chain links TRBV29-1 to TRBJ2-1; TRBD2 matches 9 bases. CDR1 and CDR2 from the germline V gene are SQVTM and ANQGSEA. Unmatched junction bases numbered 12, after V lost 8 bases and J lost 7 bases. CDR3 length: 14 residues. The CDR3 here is CSHSRTSDLNEQFF. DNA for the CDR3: TGCAGCCACTCGAGGACTAGCGACTTAAATGAGCAGTTCTTC.

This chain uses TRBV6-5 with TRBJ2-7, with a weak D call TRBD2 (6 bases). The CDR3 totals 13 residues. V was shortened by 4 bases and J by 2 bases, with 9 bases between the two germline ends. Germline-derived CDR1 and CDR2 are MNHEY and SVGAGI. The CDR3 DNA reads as TGTGCCAGCAGTTCATTAGCGGCCTACGAGCAGTACTTC. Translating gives CASSSLAAYEQYF.

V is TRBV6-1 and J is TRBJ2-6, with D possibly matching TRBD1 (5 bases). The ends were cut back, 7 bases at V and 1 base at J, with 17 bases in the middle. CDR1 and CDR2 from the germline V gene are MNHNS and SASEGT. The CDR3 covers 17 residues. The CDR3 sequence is CASTPQGASSGANVLTF. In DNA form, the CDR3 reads TGTGCCAGCACCCCCCAAGGGGCGTCATCTGGGGCCAACGTCCTGACTTTC.

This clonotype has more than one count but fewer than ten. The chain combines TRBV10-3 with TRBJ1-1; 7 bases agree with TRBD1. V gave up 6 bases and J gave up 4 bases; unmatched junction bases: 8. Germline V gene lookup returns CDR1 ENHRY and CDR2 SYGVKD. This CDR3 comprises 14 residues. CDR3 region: CAIRNGQEGTEAFF. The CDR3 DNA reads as TGTGCCATCAGGAACGGACAGGAGGGCACTGAAGCTTTCTTT.

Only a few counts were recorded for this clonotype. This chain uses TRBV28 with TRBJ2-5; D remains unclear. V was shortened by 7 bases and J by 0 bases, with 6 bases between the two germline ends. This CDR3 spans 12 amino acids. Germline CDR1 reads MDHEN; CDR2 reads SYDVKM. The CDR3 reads CASTPDQETQYF. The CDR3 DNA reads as TGTGCCAGCACCCCAGACCAAGAGACCCAGTACTTC.

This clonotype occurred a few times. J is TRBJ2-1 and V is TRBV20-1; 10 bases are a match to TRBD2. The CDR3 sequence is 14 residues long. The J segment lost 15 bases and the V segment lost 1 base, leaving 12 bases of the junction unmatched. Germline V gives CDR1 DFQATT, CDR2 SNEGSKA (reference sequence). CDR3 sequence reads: CSARVGAGGPRSFF. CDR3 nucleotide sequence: TGCAGTGCTAGAGTAGGAGCGGGGGGGCCAAGGTCGTTCTTC.

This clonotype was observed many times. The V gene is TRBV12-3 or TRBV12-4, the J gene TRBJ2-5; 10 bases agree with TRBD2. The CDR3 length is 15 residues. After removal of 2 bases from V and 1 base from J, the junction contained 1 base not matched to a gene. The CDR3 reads CASSLLAGVQETQYF. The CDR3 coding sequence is TGTGCCAGCAGTTTACTAGCGGGGGTCCAAGAGACCCAGTACTTC.

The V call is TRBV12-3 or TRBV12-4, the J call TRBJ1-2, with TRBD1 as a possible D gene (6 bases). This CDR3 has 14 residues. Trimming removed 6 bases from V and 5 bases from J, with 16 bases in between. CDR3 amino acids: CASRRGVRLYGYTF. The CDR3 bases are TGTGCCAGCAGAAGGGGGGTGAGGCTATATGGCTACACCTTC.

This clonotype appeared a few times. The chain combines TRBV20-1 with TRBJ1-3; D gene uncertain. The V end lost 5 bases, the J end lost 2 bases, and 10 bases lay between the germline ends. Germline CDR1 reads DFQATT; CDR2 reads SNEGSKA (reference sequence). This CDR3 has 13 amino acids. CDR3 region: CSAVGETGNTIYF. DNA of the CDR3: TGCAGTGCTGTTGGGGAAACTGGAAACACCATATATTTT.

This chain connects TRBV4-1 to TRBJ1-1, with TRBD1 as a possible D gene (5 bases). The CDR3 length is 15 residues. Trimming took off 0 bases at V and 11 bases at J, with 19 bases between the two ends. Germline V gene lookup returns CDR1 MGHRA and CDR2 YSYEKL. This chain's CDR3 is CASSQETVAGGVAFF. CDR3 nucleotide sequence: TGCGCCAGCAGCCAAGAAACGGTTGCGGGGGGGGTTGCTTTCTTT.

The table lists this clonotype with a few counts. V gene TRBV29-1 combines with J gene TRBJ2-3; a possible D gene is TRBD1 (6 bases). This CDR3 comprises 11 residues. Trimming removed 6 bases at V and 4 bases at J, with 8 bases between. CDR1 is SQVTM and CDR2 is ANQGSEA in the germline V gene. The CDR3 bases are TGCAGCGTGGACAGCGCAGATACGCAGTATTTT. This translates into CSVDSADTQYF.

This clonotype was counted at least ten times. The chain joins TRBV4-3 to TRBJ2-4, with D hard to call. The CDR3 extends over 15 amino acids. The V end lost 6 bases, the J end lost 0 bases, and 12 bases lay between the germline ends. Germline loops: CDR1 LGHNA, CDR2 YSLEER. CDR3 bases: TGCGCCAGCAGTCCCGGTTCGATAGCCAAAAACATTCAGTACTTC. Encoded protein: CASSPGSIAKNIQYF.

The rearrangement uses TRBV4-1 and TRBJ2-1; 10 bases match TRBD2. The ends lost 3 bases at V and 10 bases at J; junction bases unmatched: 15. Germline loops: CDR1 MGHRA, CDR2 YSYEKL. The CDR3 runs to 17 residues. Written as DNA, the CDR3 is TGCGCCAGCAGCCATTCATACACTAGCGGGGCCCCCGTGGAGCAGTTCTTC. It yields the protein CASSHSYTSGAPVEQFF.

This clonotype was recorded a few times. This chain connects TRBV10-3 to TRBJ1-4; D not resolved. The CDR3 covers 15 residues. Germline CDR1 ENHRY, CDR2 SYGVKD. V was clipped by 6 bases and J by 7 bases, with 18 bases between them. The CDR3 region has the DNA TGTGCCATCAGCCGAGTAGGCATGTCTCCTGAAAAACTGTTTTTT. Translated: CAISRVGMSPEKLFF.

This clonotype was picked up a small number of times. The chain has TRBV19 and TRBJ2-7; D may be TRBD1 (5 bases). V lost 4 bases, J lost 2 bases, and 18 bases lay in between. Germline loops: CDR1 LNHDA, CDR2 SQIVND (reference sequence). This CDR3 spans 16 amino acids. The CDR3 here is CASSTGPPGPPYEQYV. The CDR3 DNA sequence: TGTGCCAGTAGTACGGGCCCCCCAGGGCCCCCCTACGAGCAGTACGTC.